Below are 20 T cell receptor beta chains sequenced from a single sample in a study of long-term antiretroviral therapy in people with HIV. The assay used was immunoSEQ (version v3.0), run at survey level. Measured with immunoSEQ multiplex PCR; TCRdb has only the in-frame clones, and not every one. The repertoire consists of about 25,000 clones, with around 80% occurring once and the leading ten covering 5.1%. The sequenced sample was unsorted PBMCs, obtained 3 years after starting antiretroviral therapy. Receptor source: a man younger than 35 with HIV.

V gene TRBV5-1 combines with J gene TRBJ1-2, with 8 bases fitting TRBD1. Germline assignment: CDR1 SGHRS and CDR2 YFSETQ. The junction had 6 bases not matched to a gene; V was cut back by 4 bases and J by 4 bases. CDR3 length: 14 residues. CDR3 DNA: TGCGCCAGCAGCCTGGGACAGGAGACCTATGGCTACACCTTC. The encoded protein is CASSLGQETYGYTF.

This rearrangement joins TRBV27 to TRBJ1-1; a weak D match, TRBD1 (6 bases). The CDR3 length is 14 residues. Per germline, CDR1 MNHEY and CDR2 SMNVEV (reference sequence). V lost 3 bases, J lost 6 bases, and 14 bases lay in between. The CDR3 spells CASSFKTGTAEAFF. The CDR3 nucleotides are TGTGCCAGCAGTTTCAAAACAGGGACCGCTGAAGCTTTCTTT.

This sequence joins TRBV19 and TRBJ1-2, with 10 positions matching TRBD1. This CDR3 has 15 residues. Unmatched junction bases numbered 7, after V lost 6 bases and J lost 3 bases. Germline V gene data show CDR1 as LNHDA and CDR2 as SQIVND (reference sequence). The CDR3 DNA follows: TGTGCCAGTAGGGACAGGGGGAACTATTACTATGGCTACACCTTC. It specifies CASRDRGNYYYGYTF.

The chain combines TRBV2 with TRBJ2-6; D unclear. V lost 2 bases to trimming and J lost 0 bases, with 14 bases between them. The V gene's germline CDR1 is SNHLY and CDR2 FYNNEI. The CDR3 is 18 residues long. CDR3 sequence (DNA): TGTGCCAGCAGTGAATTTGGGGTGGTTGACTCTGGGGCCAACGTCCTGACTTTC. This sequence encodes CASSEFGVVDSGANVLTF. Using reference TRBV2 and TRBJ2-6 for the parts outside the CDR3, the full variable domain is EPEVTQTPSHQVTQMGQEVILRCVPISNHLYFYWYRQILGQKVEFLVSFYNNEISEKSEIFDDQFSVERPDGSNFTLKIRSTKLEDSAMYFCASSEFGVVDSGANVLTFGAGSRLTVL.

This clone turned up a few times. The V call is TRBV30, the J call TRBJ2-1; 13 nucleotides line up with TRBD2. V trimming: 0 bases; J trimming: 4 bases; junction bases outside the gene matches: 0. The CDR3 is 15 residues long. The germline gives CDR1 GTSNPN, CDR2 SVGIG (reference sequence). CDR3 DNA sequence: TGTGCCTGGAGTGTACTAGCGGGGGGGTACAATGAGCAGTTCTTC. It translates to CAWSVLAGGYNEQFF.

The V call is TRBV28, the J call TRBJ2-7; tentative D call: TRBD2 (7 bases). CDR1 is MDHEN, CDR2 SYDVKM, per germline. V lost 2 bases, J lost 4 bases, and 15 bases lay in between. CDR3 length: 15 residues. The CDR3 region has the DNA TGTGCCAGCAGTTTAGGGGGGGCTCGTAATTACGAGCAGTACTTC. Translated, it gives CASSLGGARNYEQYF.

V is TRBV2 and J is TRBJ1-2, with 7 bases matching TRBD1. Germline CDR1 is SNHLY and CDR2 is FYNNEI. The CDR3 totals 13 residues. V was pared by 6 bases and J by 2 bases, with 3 bases of the junction left unmatched. CDR3 region: CASREGQNYGYTF. CDR3 DNA: TGTGCCAGCAGGGAGGGACAGAACTATGGCTACACCTTC.

The chain uses TRBV18 and TRBJ2-1, with D possibly matching TRBD1 (6 bases). The CDR3 sequence is 11 residues long. V was shortened by 5 bases and J by 14 bases, with 13 bases between the two germline ends. Per germline, CDR1 KGHSH and CDR2 LQKENI. The CDR3 protein is CASSSRDNKFF. The CDR3 DNA reads as TGTGCCAGCTCATCCCGGGACAATAAGTTCTTC.

The chain couples TRBV6-5 to TRBJ2-7; maybe TRBD2 (5 bases). CDR1 is MNHEY, CDR2 SVGAGI, per germline. Deletions cut 6 bases from V and 1 base from J, with 13 bases between. CDR3 length: 14 residues. CDR3 amino acids: CASRESGVSYEQYF. The DNA of the CDR3 is TGTGCCAGCAGAGAGTCCGGGGTTTCCTACGAGCAGTACTTC.

This chain joins TRBV19 and TRBJ1-5; D uncertain. The germline V gene encodes CDR1 LNHDA and CDR2 SQIVND (reference sequence). The CDR3 extends over 13 amino acids. Trimming removed 6 bases at V and 9 bases at J, with 15 bases between. CDR3 region: CASSQSGNSPQHF. CDR3 coding DNA: TGTGCCAGTAGCCAATCCGGGAATTCGCCCCAGCATTTT.

The chain joins TRBV5-4 to TRBJ2-2; D perhaps matches TRBD2 (7 bases). Trimming took off 7 bases at V and 5 bases at J, with 12 bases between the two ends. The germline V gene encodes CDR1 SGHNT and CDR2 YYREEE (reference sequence). The CDR3 sequence is 13 residues long. CDR3 sequence reads: CASGGAGTGELFF. The DNA of the CDR3 is TGTGCCAGCGGGGGGGCGGGGACCGGGGAGCTGTTTTTT.

The chain has TRBV5-1 and TRBJ1-6; TRBD1 agrees at 10 bases. V gave up 4 bases and J gave up 0 bases; unmatched junction bases: 7. There are 18 residues in the CDR3. Germline values: CDR1 SGHRS, CDR2 YFSETQ. This chain's CDR3 is CASSPGTGDSSYNSPLHF. CDR3 nucleotides: TGCGCCAGCAGCCCAGGGACAGGGGACAGCTCCTATAATTCACCCCTCCACTTT. Full variable domain (rest looked up from reference TRBV5-1 and TRBJ1-6): KAGVTQTPRYLIKTRGQQVTLSCSPISGHRSVSWYQQTPGQGLQFLFEYFSETQRNKGNFPGRFSGRQFSNSRSEMNVSTLELGDSALYLCASSPGTGDSSYNSPLHFGNGTRLTVT.

This chain connects TRBV30 to TRBJ1-4; a weak D match, TRBD1 (6 bases). Germline V gene lookup returns CDR1 GTSNPN and CDR2 SVGIG (reference sequence). The CDR3 loop spans 17 amino acids. V gave up 0 bases and J gave up 3 bases, with 17 bases separating them. The CDR3 DNA is TGTGCCTGGAGTGTCGTATCAGGGGTGGGGGCTAATGAAAAACTGTTTTTT. This gives the protein CAWSVVSGVGANEKLFF.

The chain has TRBV28 and TRBJ2-7; D may match TRBD1 or TRBD2 (7 bases each). Germline CDR1 is MDHEN and CDR2 is SYDVKM. The CDR3 has 16 amino acids. V lost 6 bases and J lost 3, with 21 bases in between. CDR3 nucleotides: TGTGCCAGCAGCTCCGCGGGGGACAGACTCGGCTACGAGCAGTACTTC. Its translation is CASSSAGDRLGYEQYF.

This chain uses TRBV19 with TRBJ2-5, with a tentative D call TRBD1 (6 bases). This CDR3 comprises 13 residues. Germline V gene lookup returns CDR1 LNHDA and CDR2 SQIVND (reference sequence). Trimming took 5 bases from V and 1 from J, leaving 8 bases between them. CDR3 sequence: CASSSGVQETQYF. CDR3 nucleotides: TGTGCCAGTAGTTCAGGGGTCCAAGAGACCCAGTACTTC.

The chain links TRBV9 to TRBJ1-2; perhaps TRBD1 as D (6 bases). Germline CDR1 and CDR2: SGDLS and YYNGEE. V was cut by 0 bases and J by 8 bases, with 17 bases left in between. CDR3 length: 15 residues. Here the CDR3 DNA reads TGTGCCAGCAGCGTAGATTGGGGGGCACTTGGAGGCTACACCTTC. Encoded protein: CASSVDWGALGGYTF.

This rearrangement joins TRBV4-1 to TRBJ1-5, with D uncertain. The CDR3 totals 13 residues. Germline CDR1 reads MGHRA; CDR2 reads YSYEKL. With 2 bases removed from V and 6 bases from J, the gap between germline ends came to 8 bases. The DNA for the CDR3 is TGCGCCAGCAGCCAACGTTTAAGTCAGCCCCAGCATTTT. Its translation: CASSQRLSQPQHF.

This chain uses TRBV6-1 with TRBJ2-5, with 8 nucleotides matching TRBD2. There are 16 residues in the CDR3. CDR1 and CDR2 from the germline V gene are MNHNS and SASEGT. The V and J ends lost 4 bases and 2 bases, in that order; junction bases with no gene match: 9. CDR3 region: CASSGVSGGVQETQYF. DNA of the CDR3: TGTGCCAGCAGTGGTGTCAGCGGGGGCGTTCAAGAGACCCAGTACTTC.

The chain recombines TRBV20-1 with TRBJ2-3; 7 bases agree with TRBD1. After removal of 6 bases from V and 5 bases from J, the junction contained 2 bases not matched to a gene. The germline gives CDR1 DFQATT, CDR2 SNEGSKA (reference sequence). CDR3 length: 11 amino acids. The CDR3 here is CSAAGGDTQYF. DNA of the CDR3: TGCAGTGCAGCAGGGGGAGATACGCAGTATTTT.

V usage is TRBV5-1 and J usage is TRBJ2-3, with TRBD2 matching 8 bases. CDR1 and CDR2 from the germline V gene are SGHRS and YFSETQ. The junction had 1 base not matched to a gene; V was cut back by 2 bases and J by 2 bases. The CDR3 has 14 residues. The CDR3 sequence: CASSFSGDTDTQYF. CDR3 nucleotides: TGCGCCAGCAGCTTTAGCGGGGACACAGATACGCAGTATTTT.